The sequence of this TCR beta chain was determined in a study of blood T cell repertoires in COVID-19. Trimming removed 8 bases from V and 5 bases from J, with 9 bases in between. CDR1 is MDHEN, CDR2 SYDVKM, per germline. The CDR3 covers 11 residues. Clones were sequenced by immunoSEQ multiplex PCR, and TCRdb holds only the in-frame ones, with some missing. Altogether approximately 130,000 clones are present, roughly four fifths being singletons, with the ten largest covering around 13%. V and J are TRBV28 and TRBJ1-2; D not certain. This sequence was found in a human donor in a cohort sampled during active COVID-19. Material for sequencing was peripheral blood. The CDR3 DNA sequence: TGTGCCAGCGGGCAGGTATATGGCTACACCTTC. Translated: CASGQVYGYTF.